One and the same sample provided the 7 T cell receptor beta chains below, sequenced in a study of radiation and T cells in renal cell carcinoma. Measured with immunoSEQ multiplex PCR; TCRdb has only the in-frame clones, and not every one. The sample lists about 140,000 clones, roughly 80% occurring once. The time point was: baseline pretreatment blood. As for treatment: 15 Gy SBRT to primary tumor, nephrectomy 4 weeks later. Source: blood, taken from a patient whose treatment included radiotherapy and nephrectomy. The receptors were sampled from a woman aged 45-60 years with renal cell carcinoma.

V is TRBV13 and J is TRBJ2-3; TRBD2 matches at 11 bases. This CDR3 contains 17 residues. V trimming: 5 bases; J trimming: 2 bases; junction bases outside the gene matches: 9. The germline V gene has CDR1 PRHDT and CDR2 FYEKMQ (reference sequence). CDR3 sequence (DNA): TGTGCCAGCAGCGTGGGACTAGCGGTCCGACCCACAGATACGCAGTATTTT. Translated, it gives CASSVGLAVRPTDTQYF.

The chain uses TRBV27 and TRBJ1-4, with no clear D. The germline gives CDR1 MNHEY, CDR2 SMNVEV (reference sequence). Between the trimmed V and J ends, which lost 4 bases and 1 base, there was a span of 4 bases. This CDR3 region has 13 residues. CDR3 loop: CASSSKTNEKLFF. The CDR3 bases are TGTGCCAGCAGTTCGAAAACTAATGAAAAACTGTTTTTT.

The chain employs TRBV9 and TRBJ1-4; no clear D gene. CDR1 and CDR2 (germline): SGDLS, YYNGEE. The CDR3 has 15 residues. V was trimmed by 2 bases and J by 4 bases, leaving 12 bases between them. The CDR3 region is CASSVDGGNNEKLFF. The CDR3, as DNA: TGTGCCAGCAGCGTCGACGGAGGTAATAATGAAAAACTGTTTTTT.

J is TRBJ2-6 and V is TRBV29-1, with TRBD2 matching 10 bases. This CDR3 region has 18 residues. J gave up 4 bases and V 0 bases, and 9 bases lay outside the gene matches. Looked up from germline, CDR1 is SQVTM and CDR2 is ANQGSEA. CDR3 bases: TGCAGCGTTGAAGATTGGGCACTAGCGGGGAGAGGGGCCAACGTCCTGACTTTC. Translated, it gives CSVEDWALAGRGANVLTF. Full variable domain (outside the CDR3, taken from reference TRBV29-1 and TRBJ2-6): SAVISQKPSRDICQRGTSLTIQCQVDSQVTMMFWYRQQPGQSLTLIATANQGSEATYESGFVIDKFPISRPNLTFSTLTVSNMSPEDSSIYLCSVEDWALAGRGANVLTFGAGSRLTVL.

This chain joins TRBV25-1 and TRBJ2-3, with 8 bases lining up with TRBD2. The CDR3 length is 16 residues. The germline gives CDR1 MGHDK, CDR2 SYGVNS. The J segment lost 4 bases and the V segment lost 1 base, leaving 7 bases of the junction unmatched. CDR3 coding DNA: TGTGCCAGCAGTGAATTAAGGGGACTAGGGGCAGATACGCAGTATTTT. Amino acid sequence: CASSELRGLGADTQYF.

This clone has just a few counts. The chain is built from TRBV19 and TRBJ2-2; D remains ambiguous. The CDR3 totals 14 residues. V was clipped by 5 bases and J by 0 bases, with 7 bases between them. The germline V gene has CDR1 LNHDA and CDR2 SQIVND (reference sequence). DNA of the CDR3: TGTGCCAGTAGTCTGGTGTCGAACACCGGGGAGCTGTTTTTT. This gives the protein CASSLVSNTGELFF.

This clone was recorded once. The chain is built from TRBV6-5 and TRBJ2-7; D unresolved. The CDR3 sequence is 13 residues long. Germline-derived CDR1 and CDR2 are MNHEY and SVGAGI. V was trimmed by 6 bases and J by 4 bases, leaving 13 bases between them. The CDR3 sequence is CASRAPSLYEQYF. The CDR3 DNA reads TGTGCCAGCAGAGCCCCCTCTCTTTACGAGCAGTACTTC.